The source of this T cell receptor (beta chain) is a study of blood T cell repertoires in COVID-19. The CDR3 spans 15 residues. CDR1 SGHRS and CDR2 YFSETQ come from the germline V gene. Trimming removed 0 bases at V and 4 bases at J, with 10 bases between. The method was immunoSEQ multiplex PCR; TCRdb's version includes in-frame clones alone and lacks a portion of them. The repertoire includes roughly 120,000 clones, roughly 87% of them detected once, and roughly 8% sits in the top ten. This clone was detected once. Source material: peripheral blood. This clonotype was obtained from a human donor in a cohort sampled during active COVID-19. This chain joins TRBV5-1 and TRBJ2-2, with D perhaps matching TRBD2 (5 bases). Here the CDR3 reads CASSLGSGLTGELFF. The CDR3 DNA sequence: TGCGCCAGCAGCTTGGGGTCCGGACTCACCGGGGAGCTGTTTTTT.